A single sample gave rise to the 3 T cell receptor beta chains below, sequenced in a study of cytomegalovirus exposure and HLA in healthy donors. Primers included in the PCR were 60 Vbeta and 13 Jbeta primers. Profiled with immunoSEQ multiplex PCR; TCRdb holds only in-frame clones, not every one. The table shows around 75,000 clones, with about 70% occurring only once. Material for sequencing was PBMCs. The receptors here all came from a man younger than 30 in good health and CMV-seronegative.

The CDR3 nucleotides are TGTGCCAGCAGTATATCAGATACGCAGTATTTT. This translates into CASSISDTQYF. V and J are TRBV6-6 and TRBJ2-3; D call uncertain. Germline values: CDR1 MNHNY, CDR2 SVGAGI (reference sequence). The CDR3 contains 11 residues. V was pared by 5 bases and J by 4 bases, with 4 bases between.

The CDR3, as DNA: TGTGCCAGCAGCTTCTGGGACAGCTCGAATGAAAAACTGTTTTTT. Its protein is CASSFWDSSNEKLFF. This rearrangement joins TRBV5-5 to TRBJ1-4; 7 nucleotides line up with TRBD1. Per germline, CDR1 SGHKS and CDR2 YYEKEE (reference sequence). The junction had 6 bases not matched to a gene; V was cut back by 2 bases and J by 5 bases. This CDR3 is built from 15 residues.

V usage is TRBV19 and J usage is TRBJ2-5; no clear D. The CDR3 contains 14 residues. Germline V gene sequence: CDR1 LNHDA, CDR2 SQIVND (reference sequence). V was shortened by 3 bases and J by 5 bases, with 13 bases between the two germline ends. As DNA, the CDR3 is TGTGCCAGTAGTATCAAGATAAGCTTGGAGACCCAGTACTTC. It codes for CASSIKISLETQYF.